The 16 T cell receptor beta chains given below trace back to one sample, sequenced in a study of blood T cell repertoires in COVID-19. Assay used: immunoSEQ multiplex PCR; TCRdb lists only in-frame clones, some missing. In the table there are roughly 290,000 clones, more than 80% of which are singletons. What was sequenced was peripheral blood. Every receptor here comes from a woman between 25 and 40 years old with COVID-19, enrolled during active disease.

The chain joins TRBV19 to TRBJ2-1; D is perhaps TRBD2 (6 bases). CDR1 LNHDA and CDR2 SQIVND come from the germline V gene (reference sequence). V was shortened by 6 bases and J by 5 bases, with 20 bases between the two germline ends. CDR3 length: 16 amino acids. This CDR3 reads CASSLAGTSKDNEQFF. The CDR3 bases are TGTGCCAGTAGCCTTGCCGGGACTTCAAAGGACAATGAGCAGTTCTTC.

The chain has TRBV7-3 and TRBJ2-7, with D tentatively TRBD1 (6 bases). V lost 2 bases, J lost 5 bases, and 10 bases lay in between. CDR3 length equals 13 residues. Germline V gene data show CDR1 as SGHTA and CDR2 as FQGTGA. The CDR3 DNA follows: TGTGCCAGCAGCTTAGGGCAGGGGAACGAGCAGTACTTC. The encoded protein is CASSLGQGNEQYF.

V and J are TRBV5-1 and TRBJ2-2, with a tentative D call TRBD1 (6 bases). CDR1 is SGHRS, CDR2 YFSETQ, per germline. V shed 0 bases and J shed 1 base, with 10 bases lying between them. The CDR3 runs 16 residues. The CDR3 loop is CASSLASTGNTGELFF. In DNA form, the CDR3 reads TGCGCCAGCAGCTTGGCTTCGACAGGGAACACCGGGGAGCTGTTTTTT.

Concerning this clone: This sample includes further DNA sequences coding for the same CDR3. This sequence joins TRBV5-1 and TRBJ2-5; no clear D. The CDR3 is 11 amino acids. Trimming took 2 bases from V and 5 from J, leaving 4 bases between them. In germline, CDR1 is SGHRS, CDR2 YFSETQ. In nucleotides, the CDR3 is TGCGCCAGCAGCTTCAGGGAGACCCAGTACTTC. Translating gives CASSFRETQYF.

The count of this clone is one. The genes are TRBV27 and TRBJ2-3; 8 bases match TRBD2. Germline values: CDR1 MNHEY, CDR2 SMNVEV (reference sequence). This CDR3 comprises 16 residues. Losses at the gene ends were 5 bases for V and 1 base for J; bases not matched to a gene: 8. CDR3 nucleotide sequence: TGTGCCAGCAGTAGGTCTAGCGGGCTGGGCACAGATACGCAGTATTTT. Translated: CASSRSSGLGTDTQYF.

The CDR3 DNA sequence: TGTGCCAGCAGCGCGCGGGGGGACAGGGTGTCCTCACCCCTCCACTTT. Translating gives CASSARGDRVSSPLHF. The rearrangement links TRBV9 to TRBJ1-6; 9 positions agree with TRBD1. V lost 3 bases to trimming and J lost 10 bases; unmatched junction nucleotides: 11. The length of the CDR3 is 16 residues. From germline, CDR1 is SGDLS and CDR2 YYNGEE.

The chain has TRBV27 and TRBJ2-1; no definite D call. Germline CDR1 is MNHEY and CDR2 is SMNVEV (reference sequence). This CDR3 has 13 residues. Deletions cut 5 bases from V and 9 bases from J, with 14 bases between. The chain's CDR3 is CASSPPLVGEQFF. The CDR3 bases are TGTGCCAGCAGTCCACCGCTAGTAGGTGAGCAGTTCTTC.

The chain has TRBV24-1 and TRBJ2-2; D uncertain. CDR3 length: 12 amino acids. V was clipped by 10 bases and J by 7 bases, with 12 bases between them. Germline lookup yields CDR1 KGHDR and CDR2 SFDVKD. CDR3 bases: TGTGCCACACGCCCGGGTGGCGGGGAGCTGTTTTTT. Translating gives CATRPGGGELFF.

The chain has TRBV9 and TRBJ2-5, with 8 bases that match TRBD2. Per germline, CDR1 SGDLS and CDR2 YYNGEE. The CDR3 runs 16 residues. The V gene end was trimmed by 4 bases and the J gene end by 1 base; junction bases not matched to a gene: 9. The CDR3 DNA is TGTGCCAGCAGCCCAGACGCGGGAGGACTCCAAGAGACCCAGTACTTC. It translates to CASSPDAGGLQETQYF.

The J gene is TRBJ2-3, the V gene TRBV9; 9 positions match TRBD2. This CDR3 has 17 residues. Germline V gives CDR1 SGDLS, CDR2 YYNGEE. The trim removed 0 bases at V and 5 bases at J, leaving 10 bases unmatched. CDR3 in DNA: TGTGCCAGCAGCGTAGGCGGGCCAGCGGGAGGAGGAGATACGCAGTATTTT. Its translation: CASSVGGPAGGGDTQYF. The full variable domain, its missing parts supplied by reference TRBV9 and TRBJ2-3, is DSGVTQTPKHLITATGQRVTLRCSPRSGDLSVYWYQQSLDQGLQFLIQYYNGEERAKGNILERFSAQQFPDLHSELNLSSLELGDSALYFCASSVGGPAGGGDTQYFGPGTRLTVL.

This clone was detected many times. The CDR3 DNA is TGTGCCAGCAGCCAAGGCCTAATAGCGGGAGGGAGGGGGGACGAGCAGTACTTC. It is translated as CASSQGLIAGGRGDEQYF. The chain combines TRBV3-1 (or the pseudogene TRBV3-2) with TRBJ2-7; 11 nucleotides match TRBD2. Germline V gene lookup returns CDR1 LGHDT and CDR2 YNNKEL (reference sequence). This CDR3 contains 18 residues. Germline trimming cut 1 base from V and 5 bases from J; bases unmatched to any gene: 13.

The chain combines TRBV2 with TRBJ2-6; tentative D call: TRBD2 (6 bases). The CDR3 has 14 residues. CDR1 is SNHLY and CDR2 is FYNNEI in the germline V gene. V was shortened by 11 bases and J by 0 bases, with 11 bases between the two germline ends. The CDR3 coding sequence is TGTGCCTCAGGAGGGAGCTCTGGGGCCAACGTCCTGACTTTC. Encoded protein: CASGGSSGANVLTF.

Here the CDR3 DNA reads TGTGCCAGCAGCTTCGGACAGAGCAGCACAGATACGCAGTATTTT. This sequence encodes CASSFGQSSTDTQYF. The chain recombines TRBV5-5 with TRBJ2-3; D is perhaps TRBD1 (6 bases). V was pared by 2 bases and J by 0 bases, with 10 bases between. The CDR3 covers 15 residues. The germline V gene has CDR1 SGHKS and CDR2 YYEKEE (reference sequence).

J is TRBJ1-5 and V is TRBV19, with TRBD1 matching 9 bases. The CDR3 totals 16 residues. Germline assignment: CDR1 LNHDA and CDR2 SQIVND (reference sequence). V shed 5 bases and J 6 bases; nucleotides not matched to a gene: 11. The CDR3 nucleotides are TGTGCCAGTAGTCCCGCCGGGACAGGGATTCGTCAGCCCCAGCATTTT. It specifies CASSPAGTGIRQPQHF.

This clone was counted once. The genes are TRBV7-9 and TRBJ1-2; no firm D call. V was pared by 0 bases and J by 7 bases, with 15 bases between. This CDR3 is built from 15 residues. CDR1 is SEHNR, CDR2 FQNEAQ, per germline (reference sequence). The CDR3 spells CASSLARSGRGGYTF. DNA for the CDR3: TGTGCCAGCAGCTTAGCGCGTTCGGGGAGAGGTGGCTACACCTTC.

CDR3 region: CASSLGTGAGNTIYF. CDR3 in DNA: TGTGCCAGCAGCCTAGGGACAGGGGCTGGAAACACCATATATTTT. J is TRBJ1-3 and V is TRBV7-9; 10 positions match TRBD1. After removal of 5 bases from V and 2 bases from J, the junction contained 3 bases not matched to a gene. The CDR3 is made up of 15 amino acids. The germline gives CDR1 SEHNR, CDR2 FQNEAQ (reference sequence).